The 22 T cell receptor beta chains reported below all come from one sample, sequenced in a study of Graves' ophthalmopathy and Graves' hyperthyroidism. The TCR beta CDR3 regions underwent amplification from RNA transcripts. HTBI primers primed a first-round RT-PCR, and a second-round multiplex PCR followed. One entry per CDR3 protein, called by TCRdb with MiXCR from the multiplex PCR reads. The table has some 410,000 distinct CDR3 sequences, under 25% seen once. The sample comprised peripheral blood. The source is a woman under 30 with stable Graves' hyperthyroidism.

This clonotype was found many times. V usage is TRBV27 and J usage is TRBJ1-6; the match to TRBD1 covers 7 bases. The germline V gene encodes CDR1 MNHEY and CDR2 SMNVEV (reference sequence). V shed 4 bases, J shed 5 bases, and the junction held 8 bases outside the gene matches. This CDR3 is built from 16 residues. CDR3 amino acids: CASSSVGTENNSPLHF. In nucleotides, the CDR3 is TGTGCCAGCAGTTCCGTCGGGACAGAAAATAATTCACCCCTCCACTTT.

The rearrangement joins TRBV3-1 to TRBJ2-2; TRBD1 matches 9 bases. With 5 bases clipped from V and 2 bases from J, the junction kept 6 bases outside the gene matches. Germline lookup yields CDR1 LGHDT and CDR2 YNNKEL (reference sequence). The CDR3 has 16 residues. CDR3 DNA sequence: TGTGCCAGCAGCTCCGGGACAGGGAGCAACACCGGGGAGCTGTTTTTT. Encoded protein: CASSSGTGSNTGELFF.

The chain is built from TRBV2 and TRBJ1-2; 12 positions match TRBD1. Germline V gives CDR1 SNHLY, CDR2 FYNNEI. The CDR3 is 12 amino acids. Losses at the gene ends were 11 bases for V and 8 bases for J; bases not matched to a gene: 6. CDR3 region: CAGTGGSEGYTF. As DNA, the CDR3 is TGTGCCGGGACAGGGGGCAGCGAGGGCTACACCTTC.

The chain couples TRBV12-3 or TRBV12-4 to TRBJ1-1; TRBD1 is a possible D gene (6 bases). The V end was cut by 6 bases, the J end by 0 bases, with 11 bases between. The CDR3 loop spans 14 amino acids. As DNA, the CDR3 is TGTGCCAGCAGGCGGACAGAGATGAACACTGAAGCTTTCTTT. Translating it yields CASRRTEMNTEAFF.

The table lists this clonotype with a few counts. The J gene is TRBJ1-2, the V gene TRBV18; TRBD1 matches at 7 bases. Germline CDR1 reads KGHSH; CDR2 reads LQKENI. The CDR3 has 13 residues. J lost 4 bases, V lost 6 bases, and 5 bases had no gene match. The CDR3 DNA reads as TGTGCCAGCTCTATCGACAGGGCCTATGGCTACACCTTC. It translates to CASSIDRAYGYTF.

This clonotype was found many times. The chain employs TRBV28 and TRBJ1-5; TRBD1 might be the D (5 bases). Germline assignment: CDR1 MDHEN and CDR2 SYDVKM. Trimming removed 1 base at V and 2 bases at J, with 9 bases between. CDR3 size: 15 residues. The CDR3, as DNA: TGTGCCAGCAGTTTATTTCAGGGTCGCAATCAGCCCCAGCATTTT. Translating gives CASSLFQGRNQPQHF.

This clonotype occurred many times. The V gene is TRBV6-1, the J gene TRBJ1-5; D unclear. The CDR3 has 10 amino acids. V was pared by 8 bases and J by 2 bases, with 1 base between. Germline V gene data show CDR1 as MNHNS and CDR2 as SASEGT. CDR3 protein: CASGNQPQHF. The CDR3 bases are TGTGCCAGCGGCAATCAGCCCCAGCATTTT.

This clonotype has at least ten counts. This CDR3 is CASSYLGHEQYF. DNA of the CDR3: TGTGCCAGCAGTTACCTGGGCCACGAGCAGTACTTC. The rearrangement links TRBV6-5 to TRBJ2-7; D unclear. The V end lost 2 bases, the J end lost 5 bases, and 7 bases lay between the germline ends. CDR1 is MNHEY, CDR2 SVGAGI, per germline. The CDR3 totals 12 residues.

This clonotype was seen many times. The J gene is TRBJ2-7, the V gene TRBV20-1, with no clear D. This CDR3 has 12 amino acids. Germline V CDR1 and CDR2: DFQATT, SNEGSKA (reference sequence). Trimming stripped 3 bases from V and 5 bases from J, with 11 bases between. In nucleotides, the CDR3 is TGCAGTGCTAGTGCTGTGTCTCACGAGCAGTACTTC. Translated, it gives CSASAVSHEQYF.

In this sample, this clonotype turned up many times. The V call is TRBV6-1, the J call TRBJ1-5; tentative D call: TRBD1 (5 bases). The CDR3 extends over 14 amino acids. CDR1 is MNHNS and CDR2 is SASEGT in the germline V gene. V was trimmed by 3 bases and J by 5 bases, leaving 11 bases between them. This chain's CDR3 is CASSEQGPYQPQHF. As DNA, the CDR3 is TGTGCCAGCAGTGAGCAGGGACCCTATCAGCCCCAGCATTTT.

This clonotype was found many times. The rearrangement links TRBV6-5 to TRBJ2-7; 8 bases agree with TRBD1. Germline V CDR1 and CDR2: MNHEY, SVGAGI. The trim removed 0 bases at V and 5 bases at J, leaving 6 bases unmatched. This CDR3 region has 15 residues. CDR3 sequence (DNA): TGTGCCAGCAGTTACTCGTCCGCAGGGGGCGACGAGCAGTACTTC. This gives the protein CASSYSSAGGDEQYF.

This clonotype was seen at least ten times. The chain is built from TRBV9 and TRBJ2-5; D unclear. CDR1 is SGDLS, CDR2 YYNGEE, per germline. Between the trimmed V and J ends, which lost 0 bases and 2 bases, there was a span of 11 bases. This CDR3 spans 15 amino acids. CDR3 sequence reads: CASSVASTRQETQYF. In DNA form, the CDR3 reads TGTGCCAGCAGCGTAGCCTCCACCCGACAAGAGACCCAGTACTTC.

This clonotype has a count of ten or more. The chain links TRBV3-1 to TRBJ1-2, with D unresolved. Germline CDR1 is LGHDT and CDR2 is YNNKEL (reference sequence). Trimming removed 8 bases from V and 0 bases from J, with 10 bases in between. There are 13 residues in the CDR3. The chain's CDR3 is CASQRGANYGYTF. The CDR3 region has the DNA TGTGCCAGCCAGCGGGGAGCTAACTATGGCTACACCTTC.

The rearrangement links TRBV19 to TRBJ1-5, with D possibly being TRBD1 (5 bases). Germline V gene data show CDR1 as LNHDA and CDR2 as SQIVND (reference sequence). CDR3 length: 15 residues. V was trimmed by 4 bases and J by 4 bases, leaving 14 bases between them. The DNA for the CDR3 is TGTGCCAGTAGTAGAAACACAGGAGGGAATCAGCCCCAGCATTTT. Residues: CASSRNTGGNQPQHF. The full variable domain, its missing parts supplied by reference TRBV19 and TRBJ1-5, is DGGITQSPKYLFRKEGQNVTLSCEQNLNHDAMYWYRQDPGQGLRLIYYSQIVNDFQKGDIAEGYSVSREKKESFPLTVTSAQKNPTAFYLCASSRNTGGNQPQHFGDGTRLSIL.

This clonotype occurred a few times. This sequence joins TRBV18 and TRBJ1-1, with D unresolved. CDR3 length equals 13 residues. V was clipped by 1 base and J by 3 bases, with 6 bases between them. Per germline, CDR1 KGHSH and CDR2 LQKENI. This CDR3 reads CASSPRSDTEAFF. The CDR3 region has the DNA TGTGCCAGCTCACCACGGTCAGACACTGAAGCTTTCTTT.

This clonotype has a count of ten or more. The V call is TRBV19, the J call TRBJ2-7; perhaps TRBD1 as D (6 bases). CDR3 length equals 14 residues. Germline V CDR1 and CDR2: LNHDA, SQIVND (reference sequence). V gave up 4 bases and J gave up 0 bases, with 10 bases separating them. CDR3 protein: CASSTGAVSYEQYF. The CDR3, as DNA: TGTGCCAGTAGTACAGGGGCGGTCTCCTACGAGCAGTACTTC.

As for this clonotype: This could be a read error, since a much larger clone is one nucleotide away. The chain links TRBV28 to TRBJ2-6; TRBD1 matches 10 bases. This CDR3 spans 18 amino acids. Germline values: CDR1 MDHEN, CDR2 SYDVKM. The CDR3 sequence is CASSTRRDRGSGASVLTF. DNA for the CDR3: TGTGCCAGCAGTACTCGCCGGGACAGGGGAAGTGGGGCCAGCGTCCTGACTTTC.

This clonotype was counted ten times or more. The gene calls are TRBV4-1 and TRBJ2-7; TRBD2 agrees at 14 bases. The CDR3 length is 17 residues. Per germline, CDR1 MGHRA and CDR2 YSYEKL. J was trimmed by 5 bases and V by 2 bases; bases with no gene match: 8. The CDR3 here is CASSQRTGTSGSNEQYF. The CDR3 nucleotides are TGCGCCAGCAGCCAAAGAACCGGGACTAGCGGGAGTAACGAGCAGTACTTC.

The rearrangement joins TRBV12-3 or TRBV12-4 to TRBJ1-6; 7 bases map to TRBD1. CDR3 size: 16 residues. V trimming: 7 bases; J trimming: 2 bases; junction bases outside the gene matches: 8. The CDR3 here is CASTINRGTYNSPLHF. The CDR3 DNA is TGTGCCAGCACCATAAACAGGGGCACCTATAATTCACCCCTCCACTTT.

This clonotype was counted ten times or more. The chain has TRBV20-1 and TRBJ2-2; 8 bases fit TRBD2. Per germline, CDR1 DFQATT and CDR2 SNEGSKA (reference sequence). V dropped 0 bases and J dropped 6; count of bases not matched to a gene: 12. The CDR3 spans 17 residues. This chain's CDR3 is CSARDSLSGRGAGELFF. DNA of the CDR3: TGCAGTGCTAGAGATTCCTTAAGCGGGAGAGGAGCCGGGGAGCTGTTTTTT.

This clonotype was counted ten times or more. Relative to the germline gene, one junction end is altered; a read error may explain this. The rearrangement uses TRBV28 and TRBJ1-6; a possible D gene is TRBD1 (5 bases). From germline, CDR1 is MDHEN and CDR2 SYDVKM. This CDR3 is 15 amino acids long. The CDR3 DNA is TGTGCCAGCAGTTTATACAGGTCCTATAATTCGCCCCTCCACTTT. Translated, it gives CASSLYRSYNSPLHF.

This clonotype was counted many times. The chain recombines TRBV6-2 or TRBV6-3 with TRBJ2-7; 11 bases align to TRBD2. Trimming removed 0 bases from V and 5 bases from J; junction bases left unmatched: 9. CDR1 is MNHEY, CDR2 SVGEGT, per germline. The CDR3 sequence is 17 residues long. CDR3 sequence (DNA): TGTGCCAGCAGTTACTCAATCCTACTAGCGGGAGTCGACGAGCAGTACTTC. Its translation: CASSYSILLAGVDEQYF.